The 14 T cell receptor beta chains presented below share a single source sample, sequenced in a study of early T cells in non-severe SARS-CoV-2 infection. MiXCR was run by TCRdb on the 5' RACE reads, yielding one entry per CDR3 protein. This sample has tens of thousands of distinct CDR3 sequences, with roughly 13% found just once. Sequencing was carried out using whole blood. These receptor sequences come from an adult who was a healthcare worker with PCR-confirmed SARS-CoV-2 infection or an uninfected control (not recorded which).

The chain has TRBV7-6 and TRBJ2-3, with D possibly being TRBD1 (6 bases). The CDR3 contains 16 residues. Germline V gene sequence: CDR1 SGHVS, CDR2 FNYEAQ. V was cut by 2 bases and J by 0 bases, with 12 bases left in between. The CDR3 DNA reads TGTGCCAGCAGCTTACCCCGGACAGATAGCACAGATACGCAGTATTTT. Amino acids: CASSLPRTDSTDTQYF. The whole variable domain, remainder taken from reference TRBV7-6 and TRBJ2-3, is GAGVSQSPRYKVTKRGQDVALRCDPISGHVSLYWYRQALGQGPEFLTYFNYEAQQDKSGLPNDRFSAERPEGSISTLTIQRTEQRDSAMYRCASSLPRTDSTDTQYFGPGTRLTVL.

The genes are TRBV4-3 and TRBJ2-1, with D perhaps being TRBD1 or TRBD2 (5 bases each). The germline gives CDR1 LGHNA, CDR2 YSLEER. The CDR3 contains 13 residues. V was shortened by 1 base and J by 7 bases, with 8 bases between the two germline ends. The CDR3 loop is CASSQAEGNEQFF. CDR3 DNA: TGCGCCAGCAGCCAAGCCGAGGGGAATGAGCAGTTCTTC.

This clonotype was counted many times. J is TRBJ2-1 and V is TRBV6-6, with 9 bases lining up with TRBD2. This CDR3 spans 13 amino acids. Germline-derived CDR1 and CDR2 are MNHNY and SVGAGI (reference sequence). J gave up 9 bases and V 3 bases, and 3 bases lay outside the gene matches. CDR3 nucleotide sequence: TGTGCCAGCAGTTATGCGGGGGGGGGTGAGCAGTTCTTC. Protein sequence: CASSYAGGGEQFF.

In this sample, this clonotype turned up many times. The genes are TRBV14 and TRBJ2-5; the D gene could be TRBD1 or TRBD2 (6 bases each). Trimming took 3 bases from V and 1 from J, leaving 18 bases between them. CDR3 size: 17 residues. The V gene's germline CDR1 is SGHDN and CDR2 FVKESK. The CDR3, as DNA: TGTGCCAGCAGCCACGGCCCCCCGGGGGCTATCCAAGAGACCCAGTACTTC. It codes for CASSHGPPGAIQETQYF.

This clonotype was found many times. The rearrangement links TRBV20-1 to TRBJ2-7; D remains ambiguous. V lost 3 bases to trimming and J lost 6 bases, with 15 bases between them. Germline V gives CDR1 DFQATT, CDR2 SNEGSKA (reference sequence). The CDR3 is made up of 13 amino acids. Here the CDR3 reads CSASPPHDVEQYF. CDR3 bases: TGCAGTGCTAGCCCCCCGCATGACGTCGAGCAGTACTTC.

The chain couples TRBV7-6 to TRBJ2-1; TRBD2 matches 8 bases. Losses at the gene ends were 4 bases for V and 1 base for J; bases not matched to a gene: 3. Germline CDR1 SGHVS, CDR2 FNYEAQ. The CDR3 runs to 15 residues. CDR3 nucleotide sequence: TGTGCCAGCAGCTCTCCTAGCGGGTCCTACAATGAGCAGTTCTTC. This gives the protein CASSSPSGSYNEQFF.

As regards this clonotype: A read error may explain this, as a much larger clone is one base away. The chain is built from TRBV29-1 and TRBJ2-7, with D perhaps TRBD1 or TRBD2 (5 bases each). Germline CDR1 and CDR2: SQVTM and ANQGSEA. V shed 7 bases and J shed 12 bases, with 28 bases lying between them. There are 14 residues in the CDR3. The DNA of the CDR3 is TGCAGCGCCCGTACCCGGGGACCCGCCGTCGTGGCGTACTTC. It is translated as CSARTRGPAVVAYF.

In its sample, this clonotype was seen many times. This chain connects TRBV7-9 to TRBJ1-3; 7 positions agree with TRBD1. CDR3 length equals 14 residues. In germline, CDR1 is SEHNR, CDR2 FQNEAQ (reference sequence). V dropped 3 bases and J dropped 2; count of bases not matched to a gene: 1. CDR3 bases: TGTGCCAGCAGCTTCGGACAGGCTGGAAACACCATATATTTT. It translates to CASSFGQAGNTIYF.

This clonotype was detected many times. The genes are TRBV6-2 or TRBV6-3 and TRBJ1-1; no reliable D call. Per the germline V gene, CDR1 is MNHEY and CDR2 is SVGEGT. The V end lost 11 bases, the J end lost 0 bases, and 13 bases lay between the germline ends. CDR3 size: 13 residues. The CDR3 protein is CASVGSLNTEAFF. The CDR3 DNA follows: TGTGCCTCCGTGGGCAGCTTGAACACTGAAGCTTTCTTT.

A few counts support this clonotype. The V and J genes are TRBV24-1 and TRBJ2-2, with D possibly TRBD1 on 5 matching bases. This CDR3 contains 16 residues. V was shortened by 4 bases and J by 0 bases, with 11 bases between the two germline ends. The germline gives CDR1 KGHDR, CDR2 SFDVKD. CDR3 sequence reads: CATSERQRTNTGELFF. In nucleotides, the CDR3 is TGTGCCACCAGTGAGCGACAGCGTACGAACACCGGGGAGCTGTTTTTT.

This clonotype is deemed medium-sized (0.01 to 0.1%). The V gene is TRBV18, the J gene TRBJ1-1; TRBD1 is a possible D gene (5 bases). The CDR3 loop spans 16 amino acids. V gave up 3 bases and J gave up 3 bases, with 17 bases separating them. Germline CDR1 KGHSH, CDR2 LQKENI. The CDR3, as DNA: TGTGCCAGCTCACCGTTACCGCTTCGGGGGGACACTGAAGCTTTCTTT. This codes for CASSPLPLRGDTEAFF.

The rearrangement links TRBV6-1 to TRBJ2-1; no clear D. V dropped 5 bases and J dropped 0 bases, with 14 bases sitting between them. The V gene's germline CDR1 is MNHNS and CDR2 SASEGT. The CDR3 covers 16 residues. The CDR3 spells CASSQSPPGSYNEQFF. The CDR3 DNA reads TGTGCCAGCAGTCAATCGCCCCCGGGCTCCTACAATGAGCAGTTCTTC.

The sample holds a few counts of this clonotype. V usage is TRBV27 and J usage is TRBJ1-1, with D unresolved. V shed 6 bases and J shed 4 bases, with 15 bases lying between them. In germline, CDR1 is MNHEY, CDR2 SMNVEV (reference sequence). The CDR3 loop spans 14 amino acids. The CDR3 DNA sequence: TGTGCCAGCAGCCAGGCCGCAGGTCCCACTGAAGCTTTCTTT. This translates into CASSQAAGPTEAFF.

In this sample, this clonotype turned up a few times. At one end the junction does not follow the germline gene, possibly because of a read error. This chain connects TRBV7-7 to TRBJ2-1; D perhaps matches TRBD2 (6 bases). Looked up from germline, CDR1 is SSHAT and CDR2 is FNYEAQ (reference sequence). CDR3 size: 15 residues. This CDR3 is CASSVGLASYNEQFF. CDR3 DNA sequence: TGTGCTAGCAGCGTGGGGCTAGCGTCTTACAATGAGCAGTTCTTC.